The 8 T cell receptor beta chains below come from one sample, sequenced in a study of persistence of HIV-infected CD4 T cells. The immunoSEQ assay was version 4, run in survey mode. Measured with immunoSEQ multiplex PCR; TCRdb has only the in-frame clones, and not every one. The sample contains under 50,000 clones, more than 80% of which appear only once. These TCRs are of unknown antigen specificity. Nonspecific anti-CD3/anti-CD28 bead stimulation represents the broad CD4+ T cell repertoire. Sorting selected CD4+ T cells upregulating both CD40 ligand and CD69. The sequencing used CD4+ T cells sorted from PBMCs after roughly 18-hour stimulation, collected from a patient who received antiretroviral therapy. These receptors came from an adult woman with HIV who was CMV-seropositive.

The chain carries TRBV5-1 and TRBJ2-5; no definite D call. V lost 0 bases and J lost 5, with 17 bases in between. The CDR3 totals 16 residues. Per germline, CDR1 SGHRS and CDR2 YFSETQ. This CDR3 is CASSLAPQNQEETQYF. The DNA of the CDR3 is TGCGCCAGCAGCTTGGCCCCGCAGAACCAGGAGGAGACCCAGTACTTC.

The chain links TRBV13 to TRBJ2-3; 8 positions agree with TRBD2. The germline gives CDR1 PRHDT, CDR2 FYEKMQ (reference sequence). The CDR3 consists of 15 residues. V gave up 2 bases and J gave up 1 base; unmatched junction bases: 2. CDR3 protein: CASSLYSGGTDTQYF. The CDR3 coding sequence is TGTGCCAGCAGCTTATATAGCGGGGGCACAGATACGCAGTATTTT.

The rearrangement links TRBV5-5 to TRBJ1-5; the D is unclear. From germline, CDR1 is SGHKS and CDR2 YYEKEE (reference sequence). The CDR3 is made up of 14 amino acids. Trimming removed 5 bases at V and 0 bases at J, with 9 bases between. The CDR3 DNA reads as TGTGCCAGCAGTTGGACGGATAGCAATCAGCCCCAGCATTTT. Its translation: CASSWTDSNQPQHF.

J is TRBJ1-5 and V is TRBV27; D might be TRBD1 (6 bases). V lost 2 bases to trimming and J lost 1 base, with 15 bases between them. The CDR3 runs to 17 residues. Per germline, CDR1 MNHEY and CDR2 SMNVEV (reference sequence). The CDR3 sequence is CASSLRAGTLSNQPQHF. CDR3 DNA sequence: TGTGCCAGCAGTTTACGTGCCGGGACATTGAGCAATCAGCCCCAGCATTTT.

The chain couples TRBV28 to TRBJ1-2; D not certain. Deletions cut 9 bases from V and 5 bases from J, with 10 bases between. Per germline, CDR1 MDHEN and CDR2 SYDVKM. This CDR3 spans 11 amino acids. The CDR3 protein is CASGNSYGYTF. The CDR3 DNA is TGTGCCAGTGGAAATTCATATGGCTACACCTTC.

This chain connects TRBV29-1 to TRBJ2-7; perhaps D is TRBD1 or TRBD2 (6 bases each). CDR1 SQVTM and CDR2 ANQGSEA come from the germline V gene. The CDR3 sequence is 13 residues long. The V gene lost 4 bases and the J gene lost 0 bases, with 10 bases spanning the gap. CDR3 in DNA: TGCAGCGTTGTAGGGGGGAGCTCCTACGAGCAGTACTTC. Residues: CSVVGGSSYEQYF.

In this sample, this clone turned up a few times. The chain recombines TRBV19 with TRBJ2-7; no clear D. With 5 bases removed from V and 7 bases from J, the gap between germline ends came to 15 bases. Germline V gene lookup returns CDR1 LNHDA and CDR2 SQIVND (reference sequence). The length of the CDR3 is 13 residues. CDR3 DNA sequence: TGTGCCAGTAGTCCGGCAAGAAAAGGGGAGCAGTACTTC. Protein product: CASSPARKGEQYF.

The chain has TRBV5-5 and TRBJ1-1; the D gene is possibly TRBD1 (5 bases). The CDR3 totals 14 residues. V was shortened by 3 bases and J by 1 base, with 10 bases between the two germline ends. Germline assignment: CDR1 SGHKS and CDR2 YYEKEE (reference sequence). CDR3 DNA sequence: TGTGCCAGCAGCTGGGGACGGAGGAACACTGAAGCTTTCTTT. This codes for CASSWGRRNTEAFF.